Following are 7 T cell receptor beta chains from one sample sequenced in a study of Graves' ophthalmopathy and Graves' hyperthyroidism. Amplifying from RNA transcripts, the study obtained TCR beta CDR3 regions. HTBI primers were used in a first-round RT-PCR, which preceded a second-round multiplex PCR. TCRdb fed the multiplex PCR reads into MiXCR, producing one record per CDR3 protein. Here the sample spans 350,000 to 400,000 distinct CDR3 sequences, 15% being singletons. Sequencing input: peripheral blood. The receptors derive from a woman between 18 and 29 years old with stable Graves' hyperthyroidism.

The rearrangement uses TRBV4-1 and TRBJ2-7; TRBD1 agrees at 9 bases. This CDR3 has 16 residues. Germline loops: CDR1 MGHRA, CDR2 YSYEKL. V lost 3 bases and J lost 7; bases outside the gene matches: 13. CDR3 sequence (DNA): TGCGCCAGCAGCCATTTACCGGGACAGGGTCGTCTAGAGCAGTACTTC. Translating it yields CASSHLPGQGRLEQYF.

This clonotype was recorded a few times. This chain joins TRBV7-9 and TRBJ1-6; the D is unclear. Per germline, CDR1 SEHNR and CDR2 FQNEAQ (reference sequence). V lost 1 base and J 6 bases, leaving 7 bases between the germline ends. CDR3 length equals 14 residues. CDR3 sequence: CASSLGNPNSPLHF. CDR3 sequence (DNA): TGTGCCAGCAGCTTAGGGAACCCTAATTCACCCCTCCACTTT.

The gene calls are TRBV12-3 or TRBV12-4 and TRBJ2-6; TRBD2 might be the D (7 bases). The V end was cut by 4 bases, the J end by 0 bases, with 16 bases between. CDR3 length equals 18 residues. This CDR3 reads CASSYREWGGSGANVLTF. In DNA, the CDR3 is TGTGCCAGCAGTTACAGGGAGTGGGGGGGCTCTGGGGCCAACGTCCTGACTTTC.

This clonotype was observed many times. J is TRBJ2-5 and V is TRBV11-1; D gene ambiguous. CDR3 length equals 14 residues. Germline CDR1 SGHAT, CDR2 FQDESV (reference sequence). The ends were cut back, 5 bases at V and 1 base at J, with 11 bases in the middle. The CDR3 loop reads CASSPRTVQETQYF. The CDR3 DNA reads TGTGCCAGCAGCCCGAGAACCGTCCAAGAGACCCAGTACTTC.

There are many counts of this clonotype. The chain employs TRBV3-1 and TRBJ1-2; 10 bases are shared with TRBD1. The CDR3 is 15 amino acids. With 5 bases clipped from V and 3 bases from J, the junction kept 6 bases outside the gene matches. CDR1 LGHDT and CDR2 YNNKEL come from the germline V gene (reference sequence). DNA for the CDR3: TGTGCCAGCAGCACCGAGACAGGGGGCGACTATGGCTACACCTTC. It specifies CASSTETGGDYGYTF.

There are many counts of this clonotype. J is TRBJ1-6 and V is TRBV19; D unclear. The V and J ends lost 8 bases and 9 bases respectively, with 11 bases between them. Germline V gene lookup returns CDR1 LNHDA and CDR2 SQIVND (reference sequence). This CDR3 contains 12 residues. CDR3 sequence: CASRKPGSPLHF. DNA for the CDR3: TGTGCCAGTCGCAAGCCGGGTTCACCCCTCCACTTT.

This clonotype has at least ten counts. The V and J genes are TRBV6-1 and TRBJ1-1, with D unclear. This CDR3 spans 13 amino acids. The germline V gene has CDR1 MNHNS and CDR2 SASEGT. V lost 0 bases, J lost 7 bases, and 9 bases lay in between. The CDR3 spells CASSEAGKLEAFF. For the CDR3, the DNA is TGTGCCAGCAGTGAAGCAGGAAAACTTGAAGCTTTCTTT.